The 31 T cell receptor beta chains listed next were all sequenced from one sample in a study of liver allograft versus peripheral blood T cells (dated by TCRdb to about 2020). General notes on the study: The study compared T cell receptor repertoires found within transplanted livers against repertoires in the peripheral blood of liver transplant recipients.

The sample was run on an Illumina MiSeq. The public reads were run again by TCRdb, first through fastp at Q25 and then through MiXCR, and only productive beta chains were kept. Under each unique CDR3 protein, matching rows form one entry showing the most common genes and DNA. In this sample the table shows under 15,000 distinct CDR3 sequences, roughly 28% of which occur a single time. The top ten clonotypes cover roughly 2.2% of the sample. The receptors derive from a human patient who had a liver transplant. A transplant means some T cells may be of graft donor rather than patient origin.

The rearrangement links TRBV5-6 to TRBJ2-7; D remains unclear. Trimming cost V 1 base and J 5 bases, with 7 bases left between them. This CDR3 region has 12 residues. CDR1 and CDR2 from the germline V gene are SGHDT and YYEEEE. This CDR3 is CASSLWGNEQYF. The CDR3 nucleotides read TGTGCCAGCAGCTTGTGGGGAAACGAGCAGTACTTC.

This rearrangement joins TRBV7-9 to TRBJ2-2; D is unclear. Between the trimmed V and J ends, which lost 4 bases and 3 bases, there was a span of 15 bases. Germline CDR1 is SEHNR and CDR2 is FQNEAQ (reference sequence). The length of the CDR3 is 16 residues. The CDR3 DNA follows: TGTGCCAGCAGCTCCTGGTCGGGCGGAGACACCGGGGAGCTGTTTTTT. Translated, it gives CASSSWSGGDTGELFF.

The gene calls are TRBV29-1 and TRBJ1-2; 9 nucleotides match TRBD1. The CDR3 contains 14 residues. V lost 8 bases to trimming and J lost 8 bases; unmatched junction nucleotides: 15. Germline loops: CDR1 SQVTM, CDR2 ANQGSEA. The CDR3 reads CSSSTGQGLRGYTF. In DNA form, the CDR3 reads TGCAGCTCCAGTACGGGACAGGGATTACGCGGCTACACCTTC. Drawing the rest from reference TRBV29-1 and TRBJ1-2, the complete variable domain is SAVISQKPSRDICQRGTSLTIQCQVDSQVTMMFWYRQQPGQSLTLIATANQGSEATYESGFVIDKFPISRPNLTFSTLTVSNMSPEDSSIYLCSSSTGQGLRGYTFGSGTRLTVV.

This clonotype is deemed medium-sized. The chain recombines TRBV18 with TRBJ1-6; D unresolved. This CDR3 region has 14 residues. With 6 bases removed from V and 8 bases from J, the gap between germline ends came to 14 bases. Germline V gene sequence: CDR1 KGHSH, CDR2 LQKENI. In DNA form, the CDR3 reads TGTGCCAGCTCCCCCGGCCCCCTCGATTCACCCCTCCACTTT. It is translated as CASSPGPLDSPLHF.

The chain uses TRBV19 and TRBJ1-4, with 9 bases identical to TRBD1. The junction had 5 bases not matched to a gene; V was cut back by 6 bases and J by 6 bases. CDR1 is LNHDA, CDR2 SQIVND, per germline (reference sequence). The CDR3 consists of 14 residues. CDR3 protein: CASRGTGLDEKLFF. CDR3 coding DNA: TGTGCCAGTAGGGGGACAGGGTTAGATGAAAAACTGTTTTTT.

This clonotype was picked up a small number of times. The genes are TRBV5-6 and TRBJ1-2, with TRBD1 identical over 7 bases. Germline V CDR1 and CDR2: SGHDT, YYEEEE. V was pared by 4 bases and J by 4 bases, with 4 bases of the junction left unmatched. The CDR3 totals 13 residues. For the CDR3, the DNA is TGTGCCAGCAGCCTACAGGGGAGCTATGGCTACACCTTC. Translation: CASSLQGSYGYTF.

This clonotype was observed many times. This rearrangement joins TRBV5-6 to TRBJ2-3; 8 bases align to TRBD2. The CDR3 has 13 amino acids. With V trimmed by 1 base and J by 9 bases, 4 bases remained unmatched. CDR1 and CDR2 from the germline V gene are SGHDT and YYEEEE. The CDR3 DNA reads TGTGCCAGCAGCTTGACGGGGGGGCCGACGCAGTATTTT. Protein sequence: CASSLTGGPTQYF.

This clonotype is medium-sized. The CDR3 loop is CASSNKGARTEAFF. Here the CDR3 DNA reads TGTGCCAGTAGTAACAAGGGGGCGCGGACTGAAGCTTTCTTT. V is TRBV19 and J is TRBJ1-1; 7 bases are a match to TRBD1. This CDR3 is built from 14 residues. J lost 5 bases, V lost 4 bases, and 7 bases had no gene match. Looked up from germline, CDR1 is LNHDA and CDR2 is SQIVND (reference sequence).

This clonotype was counted a few times. The rearrangement uses TRBV18 and TRBJ2-7, with D maybe TRBD1 (5 bases). Germline assignment: CDR1 KGHSH and CDR2 LQKENI. This CDR3 has 15 residues. V lost 2 bases and J lost 6, with 17 bases in between. CDR3 protein: CASSPVWGKSGEQYF. CDR3 sequence (DNA): TGTGCCAGCTCACCAGTCTGGGGCAAGTCCGGCGAGCAGTACTTC.

This clonotype is judged medium-sized (0.01 to 0.1%). The chain carries TRBV18 and TRBJ2-2; TRBD1 aligns across 12 bases. Losses at the gene ends were 3 bases for V and 5 bases for J; bases not matched to a gene: 4. Germline V gene lookup returns CDR1 KGHSH and CDR2 LQKENI. The CDR3 covers 16 residues. As DNA, the CDR3 is TGTGCCAGCTCACCGGGACAGGGGGCGCGTACCGGGGAGCTGTTTTTT. It translates to CASSPGQGARTGELFF.

This clonotype is medium-sized in the sample. This chain links TRBV6-6 with TRBJ2-3; 8 positions agree with TRBD2. Germline V CDR1 and CDR2: MNHNY, SVGAGI (reference sequence). The CDR3 loop spans 15 amino acids. The junction had 5 bases not matched to a gene; V was cut back by 6 bases and J by 0 bases. The CDR3 loop reads CASSFKRGSTDTQYF. The CDR3 nucleotides are TGTGCCAGCAGCTTTAAGCGGGGGAGCACAGATACGCAGTATTTT.

Relative to its sample, this clonotype is medium-sized. The V gene is TRBV18, the J gene TRBJ2-6; D uncertain. This CDR3 contains 17 residues. Germline V gene lookup returns CDR1 KGHSH and CDR2 LQKENI. Trimming left V 3 bases short and J 0 bases short, with 12 bases between. CDR3 loop: CASSPLAANSGANVLTF. CDR3 DNA sequence: TGTGCCAGCTCACCGCTCGCGGCGAACTCTGGGGCCAACGTCCTGACTTTC.

Sample share makes this clonotype medium-sized (0.01 to 0.1%). This chain links TRBV6-1 with TRBJ2-1; the D is unclear. Trimming cost V 5 bases and J 2 bases, with 13 bases left between them. CDR1 is MNHNS and CDR2 is SASEGT in the germline V gene. The CDR3 has 15 amino acids. In DNA, the CDR3 is TGTGCCAGCAGTCTTATGGGTTTTACCTACAATGAGCAGTTCTTC. It specifies CASSLMGFTYNEQFF.

The gene calls are TRBV6-2 or TRBV6-3 and TRBJ1-5, with D unresolved. The CDR3 spans 15 residues. V lost 10 bases and J lost 0, with 16 bases in between. CDR1 and CDR2 (germline): MNHEY, SVGEGT. CDR3 protein: CATTQAAYSNQPQHF. In DNA form, the CDR3 reads TGTGCCACCACTCAGGCCGCTTATAGCAATCAGCCCCAGCATTTT.

This clonotype turned up a few times. The rearrangement uses TRBV6-5 and TRBJ1-1; D not resolved. With 0 bases removed from V and 0 bases from J, the gap between germline ends came to 11 bases. CDR1 MNHEY and CDR2 SVGAGI come from the germline V gene. The CDR3 is made up of 16 amino acids. The CDR3 nucleotides are TGTGCCAGCAGTTACTCCCGACGATTCATGAACACTGAAGCTTTCTTT. Translating it yields CASSYSRRFMNTEAFF.

The chain is built from TRBV18 and TRBJ1-1, with D possibly matching TRBD1 (6 bases). With 6 bases removed from V and 7 bases from J, the gap between germline ends came to 21 bases. CDR1 is KGHSH, CDR2 LQKENI, per germline. This CDR3 region has 15 residues. In DNA form, the CDR3 reads TGTGCCAGCTCCAGCCTTACGACAGGCCCCAGTGAAGCTTTCTTT. This sequence encodes CASSSLTTGPSEAFF. Filled out from reference TRBV18 and TRBJ1-1, the complete variable domain reads NAGVMQNPRHLVRRRGQEARLRCSPMKGHSHVYWYRQLPEEGLKFMVYLQKENIIDESGMPKERFSAEFPKEGPSILRIQQVVRGDSAAYFCASSSLTTGPSEAFFGQGTRLTVV.

In its sample, this clonotype was seen many times. This chain connects TRBV18 to TRBJ2-3; tentatively, D is TRBD1 (6 bases). The V gene's germline CDR1 is KGHSH and CDR2 LQKENI. Trimming pared 3 bases from V and 2 bases from J, leaving 9 bases between. There are 14 residues in the CDR3. The CDR3 region is CASSPGQNTDTQYF. DNA of the CDR3: TGTGCCAGCTCACCGGGACAAAACACAGATACGCAGTATTTT.

This clonotype is medium-sized. The chain links TRBV5-5 to TRBJ2-3; TRBD2 agrees at 8 bases. Germline assignment: CDR1 SGHKS and CDR2 YYEKEE (reference sequence). This CDR3 contains 16 residues. V lost 4 bases to trimming and J lost 3 bases; unmatched junction nucleotides: 10. The CDR3 loop is CASSPPGGGLTDTQYF. The CDR3 DNA is TGTGCCAGCAGCCCGCCTGGCGGGGGGCTAACAGATACGCAGTATTTT.

J is TRBJ1-2 and V is TRBV12-3 or TRBV12-4, with D possibly being TRBD1 (6 bases). The CDR3 extends over 13 amino acids. Trimming cost V 3 bases and J 5 bases, with 10 bases left between them. The CDR3 DNA reads as TGTGCCAGCAGTTTTTTAGGGGGATATGGCTACACCTTC. This codes for CASSFLGGYGYTF.

The rearrangement uses TRBV10-1 and TRBJ2-2, with a weak D call TRBD2 (5 bases). Trimming removed 2 bases from V and 6 bases from J, with 7 bases in between. Germline loops: CDR1 WNHNN, CDR2 SYGVQD (reference sequence). The CDR3 totals 13 residues. As DNA, the CDR3 is TGCGCCAGCAGTGAGGGAGGAGCCGGGGAGCTGTTTTTT. It is translated as CASSEGGAGELFF.

By its share, this clonotype is medium-sized (0.01 to 0.1%). The rearrangement uses TRBV29-1 and TRBJ1-2; weak D call: TRBD1 (6 bases). CDR3 length: 11 residues. V lost 6 bases, J lost 6 bases, and 11 bases lay in between. CDR1 and CDR2 (germline): SQVTM, ANQGSEA. In DNA form, the CDR3 reads TGCAGCGTGACTGAGGGGGATGGCTACACCTTC. Protein: CSVTEGDGYTF.

This clonotype was observed many times. This chain joins TRBV27 and TRBJ2-7, with 12 bases identical to TRBD2. V shed 6 bases and J 0 bases; nucleotides not matched to a gene: 6. The CDR3 covers 16 residues. Germline V CDR1 and CDR2: MNHEY, SMNVEV (reference sequence). In DNA, the CDR3 is TGTGCCAGCAGCGGACTAGCGGGATCCCACTCCTACGAGCAGTACTTC. Translating gives CASSGLAGSHSYEQYF.

The chain has TRBV18 and TRBJ1-2; 9 bases align to TRBD1. CDR3 length: 14 amino acids. V lost 2 bases, J lost 8 bases, and 6 bases stayed unmatched. Looked up from germline, CDR1 is KGHSH and CDR2 is LQKENI. This CDR3 reads CASSPGTGRAGYTF. The DNA for the CDR3 is TGTGCCAGCTCACCAGGGACAGGGCGGGCCGGCTACACCTTC.

This clonotype has just a few counts. The chain recombines TRBV6-5 with TRBJ2-7; no definite D call. Between the trimmed V and J ends, which lost 6 bases and 3 bases, there was a span of 9 bases. This CDR3 is built from 12 residues. The germline V gene has CDR1 MNHEY and CDR2 SVGAGI. CDR3 sequence (DNA): TGTGCCAGCAGCCCGGACGGCTACGAGCAGTACTTC. Translating gives CASSPDGYEQYF.

This rearrangement joins TRBV18 to TRBJ2-3, with 8 bases fitting TRBD1. This CDR3 region has 16 residues. Trimming cost V 0 bases and J 6 bases; bases outside gene matches: 8. Germline values: CDR1 KGHSH, CDR2 LQKENI. CDR3 sequence (DNA): TGTGCCAGCTCACCACCGGGTGTCAGGGGGCCGGATACGCAGTATTTT. Protein sequence: CASSPPGVRGPDTQYF. Variable domain in full (rest from reference TRBV18 and TRBJ2-3): NAGVMQNPRHLVRRRGQEARLRCSPMKGHSHVYWYRQLPEEGLKFMVYLQKENIIDESGMPKERFSAEFPKEGPSILRIQQVVRGDSAAYFCASSPPGVRGPDTQYFGPGTRLTVL.

Ten or more counts support this clonotype. J is TRBJ2-7 and V is TRBV5-6; unclear D gene. V dropped 0 bases and J dropped 9 bases, with 10 bases sitting between them. The CDR3 contains 12 residues. The germline V gene encodes CDR1 SGHDT and CDR2 YYEEEE. The CDR3, as DNA: TGTGCCAGCAGCTTGGGGGCTCCAGTGCAGTACTTC. Translating gives CASSLGAPVQYF.

On this clonotype: A much larger clone differs from this one at a single base, so this may be a read error. J is TRBJ1-2 and V is TRBV28; D is unclear. CDR3 length equals 15 residues. Trimming shortened V by 10 bases and J by 2 bases, and 20 bases separated the two germline ends. Germline V gives CDR1 MDHEN, CDR2 SYDVKM. The CDR3 DNA is TGTGCCAACCTCGGCGGCGGACCCACGAACTATGGCTACACCTTC. This sequence encodes CANLGGGPTNYGYTF.

Ten or more counts support this clonotype. The genes are TRBV29-1 and TRBJ2-2; no clear D. This CDR3 has 13 residues. The germline V and J ends were trimmed by 5 bases and 4 bases, with 11 bases remaining between them. Looked up from germline, CDR1 is SQVTM and CDR2 is ANQGSEA. CDR3 in DNA: TGCAGCGTTCTCTCGAGTCTCACCGGGGAGCTGTTTTTT. Translating gives CSVLSSLTGELFF.

By share, this clonotype ranks as medium-sized (0.01 to 0.1%). The rearrangement links TRBV6-5 to TRBJ2-1; 11 bases map to TRBD2. V was clipped by 6 bases and J by 6 bases; unmatched bases: 7. Germline V gives CDR1 MNHEY, CDR2 SVGAGI. CDR3 length equals 15 residues. The CDR3 DNA reads as TGTGCCAGCAGACCACTAGCGGGAGTGTCCAATGAGCAGTTCTTC. Protein sequence: CASRPLAGVSNEQFF.

By frequency in the sample, this clonotype is medium-sized. CDR3 in DNA: TGTGCCAGCAGTTCCTTAGGACTAGCGGGAAACAATGAGCAGTTCTTC. It encodes CASSSLGLAGNNEQFF. This chain uses TRBV5-4 with TRBJ2-1; TRBD2 aligns across 12 bases. Unmatched junction bases numbered 8, after V lost 5 bases and J lost 5 bases. The length of the CDR3 is 16 residues. From germline, CDR1 is SGHNT and CDR2 YYREEE (reference sequence). The entire variable domain, with the rest obtained from reference TRBV5-4 and TRBJ2-1, is as follows: ETGVTQSPTHLIKTRGQQVTLRCSSQSGHNTVSWYQQALGQGPQFIFQYYREEENGRGNFPPRFSGLQFPNYSSELNVNALELDDSALYLCASSSLGLAGNNEQFFGPGTRLTVL.

In its sample, this clonotype was seen many times. The chain is built from TRBV19 and TRBJ2-7, with a tentative D call TRBD2 (6 bases). The CDR3 spans 15 residues. The germline CDR1 and CDR2 sequences are LNHDA and SQIVND (reference sequence). V was clipped by 4 bases and J by 2 bases, with 15 bases between them. CDR3 loop: CASSKGGQGTYEQYF. The CDR3 nucleotides read TGTGCCAGTAGTAAAGGAGGGCAGGGCACCTACGAGCAGTACTTC.